These 22 T cell receptor beta chains were all obtained from the same sample, sequenced in a study of T-cell reconstitution after alpha-beta-depleted transplantation in children. This sample's TCRbeta library carried unique molecular identifier barcodes. MiXCR, applied by TCRdb to the PCR reads, yields one record per CDR3 protein. The profile shows more than 200,000 distinct CDR3 sequences, 9.7% of them singletons. Sequenced material: PBMCs from the stem cell graft donor, taken from the stem cell graft. The source is a human donor who donated a stem cell graft to a child with SCID.

This clonotype was seen repeatedly, ten times or more. This chain connects TRBV24-1 to TRBJ2-1, with a possible D match to TRBD2 (6 bases). Trimming pared 3 bases from V and 2 bases from J, leaving 13 bases between. There are 16 residues in the CDR3. CDR1 is KGHDR and CDR2 is SFDVKD in the germline V gene. In DNA, the CDR3 is TGTGCCACCAGTGATCAACCGGGACTGACCTACAATGAGCAGTTCTTC. The encoded protein is CATSDQPGLTYNEQFF.

This clonotype occurred many times. The chain employs TRBV20-1 and TRBJ2-3; the D gene is possibly TRBD1 (6 bases). The V end was cut by 5 bases, the J end by 1 base, with 16 bases between. The germline gives CDR1 DFQATT, CDR2 SNEGSKA (reference sequence). This CDR3 has 15 residues. CDR3 nucleotides: TGCAGTGCTGAAGGTGGGGGCCGAGGCACAGATACGCAGTATTTT. This gives the protein CSAEGGGRGTDTQYF.

This clonotype appeared many times. Relative to the germline gene, one junction end is altered; a read error may explain this. In DNA, the CDR3 is TGCGCCAGCAGCTCGCGGTTGCGGGGGCCCCCAGCAGTTCAGTACTTT. It specifies CASSSRLRGPPAVQYF. This chain links TRBV5-1 with TRBJ2-4; perhaps TRBD2 as D (7 bases). Germline V CDR1 and CDR2: SGHRS, YFSETQ. The CDR3 loop spans 16 amino acids.

The table lists this clonotype with a few counts. The rearrangement joins TRBV10-3 to TRBJ2-1; 10 positions agree with TRBD2. V lost 3 bases, J lost 6 bases, and 8 bases stayed unmatched. Germline CDR1 reads ENHRY; CDR2 reads SYGVKD. The CDR3 spans 16 residues. In DNA form, the CDR3 reads TGTGCCATCAGTGATTCTCGGACTAGCGGCCTCAATGAGCAGTTCTTC. This translates into CAISDSRTSGLNEQFF.

This clonotype was seen at least ten times. This chain uses TRBV5-1 with TRBJ1-1, with D tentatively TRBD1 (5 bases). Germline V CDR1 and CDR2: SGHRS, YFSETQ. V was trimmed by 2 bases and J by 1 base, leaving 12 bases between them. The CDR3 spans 15 residues. In nucleotides, the CDR3 is TGCGCCAGCAGCTTTGGGGCACCACGGAACACTGAAGCTTTCTTT. As protein: CASSFGAPRNTEAFF.

There are many counts of this clonotype. The gene calls are TRBV20-1 and TRBJ2-3, with D possibly matching TRBD2 (5 bases). CDR1 is DFQATT, CDR2 SNEGSKA, per germline (reference sequence). The CDR3 length is 14 residues. The ends were cut back, 2 bases at V and 4 bases at J, with 13 bases in the middle. The CDR3 coding sequence is TGCAGTGCTAGAATGGCGGCGGGCGCAGATACGCAGTATTTT. Translating it yields CSARMAAGADTQYF.

This clonotype was counted many times. The chain carries TRBV7-2 and TRBJ2-7; weak D call: TRBD1 (5 bases). Looked up from germline, CDR1 is SGHTA and CDR2 is FQGNSA. CDR3 length: 14 amino acids. Trimming removed 0 bases at V and 1 base at J, with 7 bases between. The CDR3, as DNA: TGTGCCAGCAGCTTAGCCGCAGGGTCCTACGAGCAGTACTTC. Its protein product is CASSLAAGSYEQYF.

This clonotype was recorded at least ten times. The chain uses TRBV7-8 and TRBJ1-1; D is possibly TRBD1 (5 bases). Germline CDR1 reads SGHVS; CDR2 reads FQNEAQ. The CDR3 length is 14 residues. V shed 5 bases and J shed 0 bases, with 10 bases lying between them. The CDR3 DNA is TGTGCCAGCAGCGCCGGGACGGTGAACACTGAAGCTTTCTTT. It specifies CASSAGTVNTEAFF.

This clonotype occurred many times. The V gene is TRBV7-9, the J gene TRBJ1-1; a possible D gene is TRBD1 (5 bases). Germline V CDR1 and CDR2: SEHNR, FQNEAQ (reference sequence). The CDR3 has 14 amino acids. V was trimmed by 3 bases and J by 2 bases, leaving 10 bases between them. The CDR3 sequence is CASSFEGDNTEAFF. The CDR3 coding sequence is TGTGCCAGCAGCTTCGAAGGGGACAACACTGAAGCTTTCTTT.

The CDR3 DNA sequence: TGTGCCAGCAGCCCGGGGGTGGGCTATGGCTACACCTTC. Its translation: CASSPGVGYGYTF. The chain employs TRBV11-2 and TRBJ1-2; tentatively, D is TRBD1 (5 bases). The CDR3 runs to 13 residues. V was shortened by 5 bases and J by 4 bases, with 11 bases between the two germline ends. CDR1 is SGHAT and CDR2 is FQNNGV in the germline V gene. Full variable domain (remainder filled in from reference TRBV11-2 and TRBJ1-2): EAGVAQSPRYKIIEKRQSVAFWCNPISGHATLYWYQQILGQGPKLLIQFQNNGVVDDSQLPKDRFSAERLKGVDSTLKIQPAKLEDSAVYLCASSPGVGYGYTFGSGTRLTVV.

This clonotype was picked up many times. The V call is TRBV3-1, the J call TRBJ1-1, with D uncertain. The V and J ends lost 3 bases and 1 base respectively, with 6 bases between them. This CDR3 comprises 13 residues. Germline CDR1 and CDR2: LGHDT and YNNKEL (reference sequence). The CDR3 region has the DNA TGTGCCAGCAGCCATCTACAGAACACTGAAGCTTTCTTT. The encoded protein is CASSHLQNTEAFF.

Note on this clonotype: A much larger clone sits a single nucleotide away, making a read error possible. The J gene is TRBJ2-3, the V gene TRBV15; possible D gene TRBD2, 5 bases. CDR3 length: 13 residues. Germline V lookup: CDR1 LNHNV, CDR2 YYDKDF (reference sequence). The CDR3 DNA reads as TGTGCCCCCAGCGCTTGGGCGGGAGATACGCAGTATTTT. Its translation: CAPSAWAGDTQYF. Drawing the rest from reference TRBV15 and TRBJ2-3, the complete variable domain is DAMVIQNPRYQVTQFGKPVTLSCSQTLNHNVMYWYQQKSSQAPKLLFHYYDKDFNNEADTPDNFQSRRPNTSFCFLDIRSPGLGDTAMYLCAPSAWAGDTQYFGPGTRLTVL.

This clonotype was recorded at least ten times. The chain is built from TRBV7-3 and TRBJ1-4; D may be TRBD1 (5 bases). CDR1 is SGHTA, CDR2 FQGTGA, per germline. Trimming removed 1 base from V and 5 bases from J, with 11 bases in between. The CDR3 sequence is 15 residues long. This CDR3 is CASSLNGRANEKLFF. The CDR3 nucleotides are TGTGCCAGCAGCTTAAATGGCAGGGCCAATGAAAAACTGTTTTTT.

V usage is TRBV7-9 and J usage is TRBJ2-1; D is unresolved. CDR1 is SEHNR, CDR2 FQNEAQ, per germline (reference sequence). V was clipped by 0 bases and J by 6 bases, with 9 bases between them. CDR3 size: 14 residues. The CDR3: CASSLAVGANEQFF. Here the CDR3 DNA reads TGTGCCAGCAGCTTAGCGGTGGGTGCCAATGAGCAGTTCTTC.

This clonotype has a count of ten or more. The genes are TRBV6-1 and TRBJ2-3, with 8 bases fitting TRBD2. Trimming at V came to 10 bases and at J to 4 bases, leaving 13 bases not matched to a gene. The CDR3 covers 15 residues. Germline values: CDR1 MNHNS, CDR2 SASEGT. CDR3 sequence (DNA): TGTGCCACCTATAAAGCGGGGGTCTTGTCAGATACGCAGTATTTT. The encoded protein is CATYKAGVLSDTQYF.

This clonotype was detected ten times or more. The chain is built from TRBV27 and TRBJ2-7, with D uncertain. V lost 8 bases and J 5 bases, leaving 28 bases between the germline ends. The CDR3 extends over 17 amino acids. CDR1 is MNHEY and CDR2 is SMNVEV in the germline V gene (reference sequence). The CDR3 here is CASPPASIGSSNNEQYF. The CDR3 DNA sequence: TGTGCCAGCCCTCCCGCGTCGATCGGGTCATCAAACAACGAGCAGTACTTC.

There are many counts of this clonotype. The chain couples TRBV24-1 to TRBJ2-1, with D possibly being TRBD1 or TRBD2 (5 bases each). This CDR3 comprises 13 residues. Germline lookup yields CDR1 KGHDR and CDR2 SFDVKD. V was clipped by 2 bases and J by 9 bases, with 10 bases between them. The CDR3 is CATSDSGTTEQFF. CDR3 coding DNA: TGTGCCACCAGTGATTCCGGGACGACTGAGCAGTTCTTC.

This clonotype was recorded a few times. The rearrangement uses TRBV5-5 and TRBJ2-3, with 7 nucleotides matching TRBD2. Germline loops: CDR1 SGHKS, CDR2 YYEKEE (reference sequence). V lost 4 bases to trimming and J lost 6 bases; unmatched junction nucleotides: 14. CDR3 length: 16 amino acids. CDR3 protein: CASSPGTLVGRDTQYF. The CDR3, as DNA: TGTGCCAGCAGCCCCGGGACTCTGGTCGGGAGGGATACGCAGTATTTT.

This clonotype has a count of ten or more. The V and J genes are TRBV27 and TRBJ1-6; D is unclear. Trimming shortened V by 2 bases and J by 2 bases, and 7 bases separated the two germline ends. There are 15 residues in the CDR3. CDR1 and CDR2 from the germline V gene are MNHEY and SMNVEV (reference sequence). For the CDR3, the DNA is TGTGCCAGCAGTTTACCCCGGGCCTATAATTCACCCCTCCACTTT. As protein: CASSLPRAYNSPLHF.

This clonotype was seen many times. In DNA, the CDR3 is TGTGCCAGCAGTGAATCGGGGCGGGGGGGCAACACCGGGGAGCTGTTTTTT. Protein sequence: CASSESGRGGNTGELFF. The J gene is TRBJ2-2, the V gene TRBV25-1; 9 nucleotides align to TRBD2. Unmatched junction bases numbered 5, after V lost 1 base and J lost 2 bases. There are 17 residues in the CDR3. Germline V gene sequence: CDR1 MGHDK, CDR2 SYGVNS.

This clonotype was seen a handful of times. The rearrangement links TRBV7-8 to TRBJ1-3; no firm D call. Trimming pared 5 bases from V and 0 bases from J, leaving 11 bases between. CDR1 is SGHVS, CDR2 FQNEAQ, per germline. This CDR3 comprises 15 residues. This CDR3 is CASSKLTRSGNTIYF. For the CDR3, the DNA is TGTGCCAGCAGCAAACTGACACGCTCTGGAAACACCATATATTTT.

The DNA for the CDR3 is TGTGCCAGCAGTGAAGACTCAGGGCGCGGTCAGCCCCAGCATTTT. This translates into CASSEDSGRGQPQHF. The chain combines TRBV28 with TRBJ1-5; perhaps TRBD1 as D (5 bases). The CDR3 length is 15 residues. Trimming pared 5 bases from V and 6 bases from J, leaving 17 bases between. Germline loops: CDR1 MDHEN, CDR2 SYDVKM. Full variable domain (rest looked up from reference TRBV28 and TRBJ1-5): DVKVTQSSRYLVKRTGEKVFLECVQDMDHENMFWYRQDPGLGLRLIYFSYDVKMKEKGDIPEGYSVSREKKERFSLILESASTNQTSMYLCASSEDSGRGQPQHFGDGTRLSIL.